These T cell receptor beta chains were read from a single sample in a study of blood T cell repertoires in COVID-19. The table came from immunoSEQ multiplex PCR; TCRdb's copy has only in-frame clones and leaves some out. Here the sample spans hundreds of thousands of clones, roughly 86% being singletons. Material for sequencing was PBMCs or T cells enriched from blood (not recorded which). Source of these receptors: a middle-aged woman with acute COVID-19. CDR3s leave out the opening cysteine and the closing phenylalanine or tryptophan. A D gene is named only where the DNA matches it firmly. Size values are once, few and many counts, or a class for expanded clones, and some rows have none.

D gene: TRBD1
V gene: TRBV27
CDR3 length: 14
clone size: NA
J gene: TRBJ1-5
CDR3 protein: ASSSKAGTDNQPQH

D gene: NA
V gene: TRBV19
CDR3 length: 14
clone size: once
J gene: TRBJ2-1
CDR3 protein: ASSIAGRSSYNEQF

D gene: TRBD1
V gene: TRBV6-6
CDR3 length: 13
clone size: few
J gene: TRBJ2-7
CDR3 protein: ASSSPTGLVYEQY

D gene: NA
V gene: TRBV9
CDR3 length: 11
clone size: NA
J gene: TRBJ1-2
CDR3 protein: ASSVGSLYGYT

D gene: TRBD1
V gene: TRBV20-1
CDR3 length: 13
clone size: NA
J gene: TRBJ1-1
CDR3 protein: SASPRQGANTEAF

D gene: NA
V gene: TRBV7-9
CDR3 length: 12
clone size: NA
J gene: TRBJ2-7
CDR3 protein: ASSFTTHSYEQY

D gene: TRBD2
V gene: TRBV19
CDR3 length: 13
clone size: NA
J gene: TRBJ2-5
CDR3 protein: ATAGLAGAQETQY

D gene: NA
V gene: TRBV18
CDR3 length: 13
clone size: NA
J gene: TRBJ2-1
CDR3 protein: ASSSEGTVDNEQF

D gene: NA
V gene: TRBV12-3/TRBV12-4
CDR3 length: 10
clone size: NA
J gene: TRBJ2-7
CDR3 protein: ASSQRRYEQY

D gene: NA
V gene: TRBV5-5
CDR3 length: 11
clone size: NA
J gene: TRBJ2-3
CDR3 protein: ASSFRGPDTQY